The 10 T cell receptor beta chains presented below share a single source sample, sequenced in a study of shared clonotypes between healthy human individuals. Clones were read by immunoSEQ multiplex PCR, and TCRdb kept only the in-frame ones, dropping some. This sample carries 640,000 or so clones, less than 80% of them seen once, and the ten largest clones take about 1.7%. The sequencing sample was made of memory CD4+ T cells sorted from blood. Subset specified: CD45RA-negative fraction. The origin of the receptors is a woman in her 30s in good health.

The V gene is TRBV6-1, the J gene TRBJ1-5, with a possible D match to TRBD1 (6 bases). The CDR3 contains 15 residues. Germline lookup yields CDR1 MNHNS and CDR2 SASEGT. Trimming took 5 bases from V and 5 from J, leaving 16 bases between them. CDR3 protein: CASSWDISLHQPQHF. The CDR3 nucleotides read TGTGCCAGCAGTTGGGACATTTCCCTCCATCAGCCCCAGCATTTT.

On this clone: Other nucleotide sequences in the sample specify the same CDR3. The V call is TRBV5-6, the J call TRBJ2-3; tentative D call: TRBD2 (5 bases). V dropped 1 base and J dropped 3 bases, with 6 bases sitting between them. The CDR3 is 13 amino acids. The germline CDR1 and CDR2 sequences are SGHDT and YYEEEE. The DNA for the CDR3 is TGTGCCAGCAGCTTGACGGGGACAGATACGCAGTATTTT. Amino acids: CASSLTGTDTQYF.

This clone was recorded at least ten times. This chain joins TRBV7-8 and TRBJ1-2; no reliable D call. V shed 5 bases and J shed 6 bases, with 25 bases lying between them. The germline gives CDR1 SGHVS, CDR2 FQNEAQ. The length of the CDR3 is 17 residues. The CDR3 spells CASSLVVKPSLSHGYTF. CDR3 sequence (DNA): TGTGCCAGCAGCCTCGTGGTTAAGCCCTCCTTATCCCATGGCTACACCTTC.

The rearrangement joins TRBV11-2 to TRBJ1-5, with 11 positions matching TRBD1. V shed 3 bases and J 3 bases; nucleotides not matched to a gene: 4. The germline V gene encodes CDR1 SGHAT and CDR2 FQNNGV. The CDR3 length is 16 residues. The CDR3 DNA is TGTGCCAGCAGCTTTGGGGACAGGGGGTACAATCAGCCCCAGCATTTT. It translates to CASSFGDRGYNQPQHF.

This chain connects TRBV7-9 to TRBJ2-2; TRBD2 agrees at 11 bases. Germline V CDR1 and CDR2: SEHNR, FQNEAQ (reference sequence). CDR3 length: 17 residues. V was clipped by 2 bases and J by 6 bases; unmatched bases: 8. CDR3 in DNA: TGTGCCAGCAGCTTATCTCTAGCGGGAGGTCGGGCCGGGGAGCTGTTTTTT. Translated, it gives CASSLSLAGGRAGELFF.

The V and J genes are TRBV11-2 and TRBJ2-4; D might be TRBD2 (5 bases). This CDR3 comprises 16 residues. The germline gives CDR1 SGHAT, CDR2 FQNNGV. With 4 bases removed from V and 0 bases from J, the gap between germline ends came to 13 bases. CDR3 in amino acids: CASSSLVAGAKNIQYF. The CDR3 DNA reads as TGTGCCAGCAGCTCCCTGGTGGCGGGAGCCAAAAACATTCAGTACTTC.

The rearrangement joins TRBV28 to TRBJ2-5; 7 bases align to TRBD1. Germline assignment: CDR1 MDHEN and CDR2 SYDVKM. This CDR3 comprises 14 residues. Trimming took 7 bases from V and 5 from J; bases not matched to a gene: 10. CDR3 sequence: CASTTGQAWETQYF. Written as DNA, the CDR3 is TGTGCCAGCACTACAGGACAGGCTTGGGAGACCCAGTACTTC.

The chain combines TRBV7-9 with TRBJ1-1, with D maybe TRBD1 (6 bases). Between the trimmed V and J ends, which lost 6 bases and 4 bases, there was a span of 15 bases. The CDR3 is 14 residues long. Per the germline V gene, CDR1 is SEHNR and CDR2 is FQNEAQ (reference sequence). The CDR3 loop is CASSIHREGTEAFF. The CDR3 DNA reads as TGTGCCAGCAGTATTCACAGGGAGGGCACTGAAGCTTTCTTT.

The chain joins TRBV11-2 to TRBJ2-3; D not certain. The CDR3 runs to 14 residues. Germline CDR1 and CDR2: SGHAT and FQNNGV. The ends were cut back, 3 bases at V and 0 bases at J, with 7 bases in the middle. The CDR3 DNA reads TGTGCCAGCAGCTTTACGTCGAGCACAGATACGCAGTATTTT. It translates to CASSFTSSTDTQYF.

The chain uses TRBV19 and TRBJ2-4; weak D call: TRBD2 (5 bases). The CDR3 spans 19 residues. Deletions cut 1 base from V and 1 base from J, with 20 bases between. Germline-derived CDR1 and CDR2 are LNHDA and SQIVND (reference sequence). DNA of the CDR3: TGTGCCAGTAGTATAGGTCGGGTAAGTGGGAGTTTGGCCAAAAACATTCAGTACTTC. Translating it yields CASSIGRVSGSLAKNIQYF.